This T cell receptor (beta chain) was documented in a study of CXCR3 chemokines and chemotherapy response in bladder cancer. TCRdb reprocessed the PCR reads via MiXCR and lists one record per CDR3 protein. The table lists more than 10,000 distinct CDR3 sequences, roughly an eighth of them singletons. V trimming: 2 bases; J trimming: 7 bases; junction bases outside the gene matches: 6. The germline CDR1 and CDR2 sequences are LNHNV and YYDKDF (reference sequence). The CDR3 spans 16 residues. J is TRBJ2-1 and V is TRBV15, with 12 nucleotides matching TRBD2. This sequence originates from a human donor with bladder cancer that did not respond to neoadjuvant chemotherapy. The biological material was taken from a patient whose treatment included neoadjuvant chemotherapy. CDR3 region: CATSRPTSGSGNEQFF. The CDR3, as DNA: TGTGCCACCAGCAGACCGACTAGCGGGAGTGGGAATGAGCAGTTCTTC.